This T cell receptor (beta chain) was retrieved from a study of T cell changes during pregnancy in multiple sclerosis. Losses at the gene ends were 0 bases for V and 2 bases for J; bases not matched to a gene: 4. Germline assignment: CDR1 SGHRS and CDR2 YFSETQ. The CDR3 contains 17 residues. Produced via immunoSEQ multiplex PCR; TCRdb's table is partial and in-frame only. This sample carries under 65,000 clones, nearly 95% of them seen once, and the ten largest clones take under 0.65%. The receptor was derived from a female donor with multiple sclerosis, enrolled in a pregnancy study. The sample consisted of CD4+ T cells from peripheral blood mononuclear cells, taken in the third trimester of pregnancy. V and J are TRBV5-1 and TRBJ2-5; 13 nucleotides align to TRBD2. The CDR3 DNA follows: TGCGCCAGCAGCTTGGTAGGGACTAGCGGGGCTCAAGAGACCCAGTACTTC. Translation: CASSLVGTSGAQETQYF.